One sample yielded the 10 T cell receptor beta chains listed below, sequenced in a study of blood T cell repertoires in COVID-19. Assay: immunoSEQ multiplex PCR; the TCRdb copy retains only in-frame clones and omits some. The table has roughly 150,000 clones, 85% to 90% seen once. Sequencing was done on a sample of peripheral blood. The receptors shown here come from a woman of 80 years or more with acute or convalescent COVID-19.

The J gene is TRBJ1-4, the V gene TRBV6-2 or TRBV6-3; D is perhaps TRBD1 (6 bases). The CDR3 consists of 15 residues. Trimming cost V 6 bases and J 1 base, with 12 bases left between them. Germline V gene lookup returns CDR1 MNHEY and CDR2 SVGEGT. CDR3 sequence reads: CASSRTAQTNEKLFF. As DNA, the CDR3 is TGTGCCAGCAGCCGGACAGCACAAACTAATGAAAAACTGTTTTTT.

About this clone itself: The sample contains more than one DNA sequence encoding this CDR3. The chain is built from TRBV5-1 and TRBJ1-2; no reliable D call. Germline CDR1 is SGHRS and CDR2 is YFSETQ. There are 13 residues in the CDR3. The V gene lost 0 bases and the J gene lost 5 bases, with 8 bases spanning the gap. The CDR3 region has the DNA TGCGCCAGCAGCTTGGACGGAGATTATGGCTACACCTTC. This codes for CASSLDGDYGYTF.

The V call is TRBV6-1, the J call TRBJ1-1, with 7 bases aligning to TRBD1. With 0 bases clipped from V and 3 bases from J, the junction kept 1 base outside the gene matches. The germline V gene encodes CDR1 MNHNS and CDR2 SASEGT. The CDR3 has 14 residues. This CDR3 is CASSEAGQHTEAFF. The DNA of the CDR3 is TGTGCCAGCAGTGAAGCGGGACAGCACACTGAAGCTTTCTTT.

The rearrangement joins TRBV9 to TRBJ1-6; D perhaps matches TRBD1 (6 bases). The CDR3 contains 17 residues. Germline V gene sequence: CDR1 SGDLS, CDR2 YYNGEE. Deletions cut 0 bases from V and 7 bases from J, with 17 bases between. In nucleotides, the CDR3 is TGTGCCAGCAGCGTAGGATCAGGGGTCCAAAGAAATTCACCCCTCCACTTT. Translating gives CASSVGSGVQRNSPLHF.

This clone showed up just once. The V gene is TRBV18, the J gene TRBJ2-1, with TRBD1 matching 7 bases. The CDR3 consists of 12 residues. The V gene end was trimmed by 3 bases and the J gene end by 13 bases; junction bases not matched to a gene: 6. Germline lookup yields CDR1 KGHSH and CDR2 LQKENI. In DNA, the CDR3 is TGTGCCAGCTCACCCCGGGACAGCGAACAGTTCTTC. Translated, it gives CASSPRDSEQFF.

V gene TRBV9 combines with J gene TRBJ2-2, with 11 positions matching TRBD2. Germline trimming cut 2 bases from V and 4 bases from J; bases unmatched to any gene: 4. The CDR3 length is 16 residues. Per germline, CDR1 SGDLS and CDR2 YYNGEE. CDR3 sequence reads: CASSVSGGAGTGELFF. In DNA form, the CDR3 reads TGTGCCAGCAGCGTTAGCGGGGGGGCAGGCACCGGGGAGCTGTTTTTT.

The rearrangement joins TRBV2 to TRBJ2-4, with D perhaps matching TRBD2 (6 bases). This CDR3 is built from 13 residues. The germline V gene has CDR1 SNHLY and CDR2 FYNNEI. The V end was cut by 8 bases, the J end by 6 bases, with 14 bases between. The CDR3 loop is CASGTGTGNIQYF. CDR3 nucleotides: TGTGCCAGCGGTACCGGGACTGGAAACATTCAGTACTTC.

The CDR3 sequence is CASSPGGKAFF. In DNA, the CDR3 is TGTGCCAGCTCACCGGGGGGGAAAGCTTTCTTT. The rearrangement uses TRBV18 and TRBJ1-1; possibly TRBD1 for D (5 bases). This CDR3 is built from 11 residues. Germline values: CDR1 KGHSH, CDR2 LQKENI. V was trimmed by 3 bases and J by 9 bases, leaving 8 bases between them.

The chain is built from TRBV3-1 (or the pseudogene TRBV3-2) and TRBJ2-5, with 7 bases aligning to TRBD1. Germline V gene lookup returns CDR1 LGHDT and CDR2 YNNKEL (reference sequence). The CDR3 consists of 17 residues. The trim removed 0 bases at V and 5 bases at J, leaving 12 bases unmatched. CDR3 bases: TGTGCCAGCAGCCAAGACGCTTATTTAGGGGGCGCGGAGACCCAGTACTTC. Its protein is CASSQDAYLGGAETQYF.

This clone was detected once. The chain's CDR3 is CAISQELNTEAFF. The CDR3 DNA sequence: TGTGCCATCAGTCAAGAGCTGAACACTGAAGCTTTCTTT. V usage is TRBV10-3 and J usage is TRBJ1-1; no reliable D call. Germline V gene sequence: CDR1 ENHRY, CDR2 SYGVKD. The V end was cut by 5 bases, the J end by 0 bases, with 7 bases between. The CDR3 is made up of 13 amino acids.